The 29 T cell receptor beta chains in this list originate from one sample, sequenced in a study of blood T cell repertoires in COVID-19. Sequencing used immunoSEQ multiplex PCR; TCRdb keeps in-frame clones, though not all of them. The sample lists about 130,000 clones; around 83% were seen once. The specimen was PBMCs or T cells enriched from blood (not recorded which). These receptors all stem from a middle-aged man who had recovered from COVID-19.

The chain links TRBV18 to TRBJ1-5; the D gene is possibly TRBD1 (6 bases). This CDR3 spans 16 amino acids. The V and J ends lost 4 bases and 7 bases respectively, with 20 bases between them. In germline, CDR1 is KGHSH, CDR2 LQKENI. This CDR3 reads CASSLRELGRGQPQHF. For the CDR3, the DNA is TGTGCCAGCTCACTCCGTGAATTGGGAAGGGGGCAGCCCCAGCATTTT. Based on the CDR3 plus reference TRBV18 and TRBJ1-5, the full variable domain is NAGVMQNPRHLVRRRGQEARLRCSPMKGHSHVYWYRQLPEEGLKFMVYLQKENIIDESGMPKERFSAEFPKEGPSILRIQQVVRGDSAAYFCASSLRELGRGQPQHFGDGTRLSIL.

The V gene is TRBV29-1, the J gene TRBJ1-1; no reliable D call. V gave up 2 bases and J gave up 4 bases, with 14 bases separating them. Germline V lookup: CDR1 SQVTM, CDR2 ANQGSEA. This CDR3 spans 14 amino acids. CDR3 DNA: TGCAGCGTTGAATTGACCTCGCGGGGCACTGAAGCTTTCTTT. This encodes CSVELTSRGTEAFF.

This rearrangement joins TRBV6-5 to TRBJ2-7, with 9 bases lining up with TRBD2. This CDR3 region has 13 residues. The germline V gene encodes CDR1 MNHEY and CDR2 SVGAGI. V dropped 9 bases and J dropped 6; count of bases not matched to a gene: 9. The CDR3 sequence: CASGTSPMGEQYF. The CDR3 DNA reads TGTGCCAGTGGGACTAGCCCAATGGGCGAGCAGTACTTC.

The rearrangement uses TRBV9 and TRBJ1-5; D ambiguous. This CDR3 is 14 amino acids long. V was trimmed by 3 bases and J by 0 bases, leaving 7 bases between them. Looked up from germline, CDR1 is SGDLS and CDR2 is YYNGEE. CDR3 bases: TGTGCCAGCAGCGAGACACATAGCAATCAGCCCCAGCATTTT. Its translation is CASSETHSNQPQHF.

The chain recombines TRBV5-4 with TRBJ1-6, with D possibly matching TRBD1 (5 bases). Germline values: CDR1 SGHNT, CDR2 YYREEE (reference sequence). The CDR3 runs to 15 residues. Trimming removed 3 bases from V and 7 bases from J, with 14 bases in between. CDR3 sequence: CASSSKQGENSPLHF. The DNA of the CDR3 is TGTGCCAGCAGCTCAAAGCAGGGTGAAAATTCACCCCTCCACTTT.

This clone was seen only a few times. CDR3 region: CASSNFRPTGAQTHSNQPQHF. CDR3 bases: TGTGCCAGTAGTAACTTTCGACCGACAGGGGCGCAGACCCATAGCAATCAGCCCCAGCATTTT. The V call is TRBV19, the J call TRBJ1-5; 8 nucleotides line up with TRBD1. Unmatched junction bases numbered 20, after V lost 4 bases and J lost 0 bases. CDR1 and CDR2 from the germline V gene are LNHDA and SQIVND (reference sequence). The length of the CDR3 is 21 residues.

V is TRBV10-1 and J is TRBJ2-1, with D maybe TRBD2 (5 bases). Trimming removed 4 bases from V and 5 bases from J, with 12 bases in between. This CDR3 is built from 14 residues. Germline CDR1 and CDR2: WNHNN and SYGVQD (reference sequence). CDR3 in amino acids: CASSVGLENNEQFF. In DNA form, the CDR3 reads TGCGCCAGCAGTGTTGGACTGGAGAACAATGAGCAGTTCTTC.

The V and J genes are TRBV7-8 and TRBJ2-4; D possibly corresponds to TRBD1 (6 bases). This CDR3 spans 12 amino acids. Per germline, CDR1 SGHVS and CDR2 FQNEAQ. V dropped 8 bases and J dropped 8 bases, with 13 bases sitting between them. The CDR3 reads CASSGVVDIQYF. CDR3 nucleotides: TGTGCCAGCTCAGGGGTCGTTGACATTCAGTACTTC.

J is TRBJ2-7 and V is TRBV7-2; 8 nucleotides match TRBD1. The CDR3 totals 15 residues. V dropped 1 base and J dropped 4; count of bases not matched to a gene: 6. Germline CDR1 and CDR2: SGHTA and FQGNSA. CDR3 nucleotide sequence: TGTGCCAGCAGCTTAGATGGGACAGGCCGTTACGAGCAGTACTTC. This sequence encodes CASSLDGTGRYEQYF.

This chain connects TRBV19 to TRBJ2-2, with D possibly TRBD2 on 6 matching bases. Germline-derived CDR1 and CDR2 are LNHDA and SQIVND (reference sequence). V gave up 3 bases and J gave up 5 bases, with 10 bases separating them. The CDR3 sequence is 14 residues long. The CDR3 reads CASSIGGLTGELFF. For the CDR3, the DNA is TGTGCCAGTAGTATCGGGGGTCTTACCGGGGAGCTGTTTTTT.

A single count supports this clone. The chain has TRBV9 and TRBJ1-2; perhaps TRBD1 as D (6 bases). V was cut by 3 bases and J by 4 bases, with 16 bases left in between. Germline assignment: CDR1 SGDLS and CDR2 YYNGEE. The CDR3 contains 15 residues. The DNA for the CDR3 is TGTGCCAGCAGCGAAAGTGGGGGCGGCGGCTATGGCTACACCTTC. Its protein product is CASSESGGGGYGYTF.

The chain uses TRBV6-5 and TRBJ1-2; 9 bases are a match to TRBD1. CDR1 is MNHEY, CDR2 SVGAGI, per germline. The CDR3 sequence is 14 residues long. Trimming took 8 bases from V and 4 from J; bases not matched to a gene: 8. The CDR3 spells CASRRGQGIYGYTF. The CDR3 DNA reads as TGTGCCAGCCGAAGGGGACAGGGAATCTATGGCTACACCTTC.

The chain recombines TRBV6-5 with TRBJ1-3; 9 bases agree with TRBD1. This CDR3 is 15 amino acids long. The V and J ends lost 4 bases and 4 bases, in that order; junction bases with no gene match: 5. Looked up from germline, CDR1 is MNHEY and CDR2 is SVGAGI. The CDR3 loop is CASSLGGQGGNTIYF. The CDR3 nucleotides are TGTGCCAGCAGTTTAGGGGGACAGGGAGGAAACACCATATATTTT.

The chain employs TRBV7-2 and TRBJ1-1; tentative D call: TRBD1 (5 bases). The CDR3 is 13 amino acids. V lost 0 bases and J 8 bases, leaving 10 bases between the germline ends. Germline CDR1 SGHTA, CDR2 FQGNSA. The CDR3 DNA is TGTGCCAGCAGCTTAGCCGCCAACAGGGAAGCTTTCTTT. Amino acid sequence: CASSLAANREAFF.

V and J are TRBV19 and TRBJ1-3, with TRBD1 matching 7 bases. After removal of 9 bases from V and 4 bases from J, the junction contained 9 bases not matched to a gene. CDR3 length equals 14 residues. Germline V gene sequence: CDR1 LNHDA, CDR2 SQIVND (reference sequence). The CDR3 reads CASRNRGSGNTIYF. CDR3 nucleotides: TGTGCCAGCAGAAACAGGGGATCGGGAAACACCATATATTTT.

V is TRBV3-1 (or the pseudogene TRBV3-2) and J is TRBJ2-2; no definite D call. Germline V CDR1 and CDR2: LGHDT, YNNKEL (reference sequence). V lost 2 bases and J 6 bases, leaving 10 bases between the germline ends. CDR3 length equals 14 residues. The CDR3 is CASSQIAVAGELFF. Written as DNA, the CDR3 is TGTGCCAGCAGCCAAATCGCGGTGGCCGGGGAGCTGTTTTTT.

The gene calls are TRBV25-1 and TRBJ2-4; 10 nucleotides agree with TRBD1. CDR1 is MGHDK, CDR2 SYGVNS, per germline. Trimming took 3 bases from V and 9 from J; bases not matched to a gene: 5. The CDR3 covers 14 residues. For the CDR3, the DNA is TGTGCCAGCAGTGAGACAGGGGGCGTCGGCATTCAGTACTTC. Its translation: CASSETGGVGIQYF.

This clone came up once. This chain connects TRBV7-2 to TRBJ2-1, with 10 positions matching TRBD1. In germline, CDR1 is SGHTA, CDR2 FQGNSA. The CDR3 spans 15 residues. V gave up 5 bases and J gave up 3 bases; unmatched junction bases: 4. The CDR3 nucleotides read TGTGCCAGCAGCCGCGGGACAGGGGTCTACAATGAGCAGTTCTTC. It yields the protein CASSRGTGVYNEQFF.

The CDR3 region is CASSYSTEYGYTF. The CDR3 bases are TGTGCCAGCAGTTACTCCACAGAGTATGGCTACACCTTC. This rearrangement joins TRBV6-5 to TRBJ1-2; D unclear. CDR1 and CDR2 (germline): MNHEY, SVGAGI. The CDR3 runs 13 residues. Deletions cut 0 bases from V and 5 bases from J, with 7 bases between.

This chain links TRBV5-5 with TRBJ1-2, with TRBD1 matching over 11 bases. V lost 5 bases, J lost 4 bases, and 16 bases stayed unmatched. The CDR3 is 18 amino acids. From germline, CDR1 is SGHKS and CDR2 YYEKEE (reference sequence). CDR3 amino acids: CASRSQAGGGTGGYGYTF. The CDR3 DNA follows: TGTGCCAGCAGATCTCAGGCGGGAGGCGGGACAGGGGGCTATGGCTACACCTTC.

The chain combines TRBV5-4 with TRBJ2-3; D is ambiguous. Germline CDR1 and CDR2: SGHNT and YYREEE (reference sequence). This CDR3 comprises 16 residues. Trimming stripped 1 base from V and 1 base from J, with 13 bases between. The CDR3 region is CASSLKTSAGTDTQYF. The DNA for the CDR3 is TGTGCCAGCAGCTTGAAAACCAGCGCGGGCACAGATACGCAGTATTTT.

With respect to this clone: A read error may be the cause here, since a much bigger clone is one base away. The chain carries TRBV5-8 and TRBJ1-3; 8 bases are a match to TRBD1. Trimming removed 6 bases from V and 0 bases from J; junction bases left unmatched: 11. This CDR3 comprises 17 residues. CDR1 is SGHTS and CDR2 is YDEGEE in the germline V gene. The DNA of the CDR3 is TGTGCCAGCACTCCCGGGACAGGATCATCCTCTGGAAACACCATATATTTT. Protein product: CASTPGTGSSSGNTIYF.

This chain connects TRBV7-3 to TRBJ1-5; D is unclear. In germline, CDR1 is SGHTA, CDR2 FQGTGA. CDR3 length: 14 amino acids. The V end lost 4 bases, the J end lost 6 bases, and 13 bases lay between the germline ends. The CDR3 DNA sequence: TGTGCCAGCAGCTCGGAACGGGTGACTCAGCCCCAGCATTTT. Amino acids: CASSSERVTQPQHF.

This clone was picked up a small number of times. The chain uses TRBV11-2 and TRBJ1-4; TRBD1 matches at 7 bases. This CDR3 contains 15 residues. Germline V lookup: CDR1 SGHAT, CDR2 FQNNGV. The V segment lost 2 bases and the J segment 8 bases; nucleotides outside the gene matches: 8. CDR3 protein: CASSLSPGQREKLFF. CDR3 nucleotides: TGTGCCAGCAGCTTATCCCCGGGACAGCGCGAAAAACTGTTTTTT. The complete variable domain, with remaining parts taken from reference TRBV11-2 and TRBJ1-4, reads EAGVAQSPRYKIIEKRQSVAFWCNPISGHATLYWYQQILGQGPKLLIQFQNNGVVDDSQLPKDRFSAERLKGVDSTLKIQPAKLEDSAVYLCASSLSPGQREKLFFGSGTQLSVL.

V usage is TRBV14 and J usage is TRBJ1-1; D is unresolved. This CDR3 has 14 amino acids. Germline V gene lookup returns CDR1 SGHDN and CDR2 FVKESK. V lost 2 bases and J 1 base, leaving 8 bases between the germline ends. The CDR3 DNA follows: TGTGCCAGCAGCCAATTTCGGGGGAACACTGAAGCTTTCTTT. Translated, it gives CASSQFRGNTEAFF.

The rearrangement uses TRBV18 and TRBJ2-5; the match to TRBD2 covers 8 bases. The CDR3 length is 15 residues. Germline CDR1 and CDR2: KGHSH and LQKENI. J was trimmed by 5 bases and V by 6 bases; bases with no gene match: 11. CDR3 sequence (DNA): TGTGCCAGCTCTCTAAACCGGGGGGGCCGGGAGACCCAGTACTTC. Its protein is CASSLNRGGRETQYF.

The chain links TRBV27 to TRBJ2-4; D is perhaps TRBD1 (6 bases). The germline V and J ends were trimmed by 5 bases and 6 bases, with 11 bases remaining between them. Per germline, CDR1 MNHEY and CDR2 SMNVEV (reference sequence). This CDR3 is 13 amino acids long. This chain's CDR3 is CASSPQGTNIQYF. Written as DNA, the CDR3 is TGTGCCAGCAGTCCCCAGGGGACAAACATTCAGTACTTC.

In its sample, this clone was seen a few times. V and J are TRBV7-9 and TRBJ1-3; the D gene is possibly TRBD1 (5 bases). CDR3 size: 17 residues. Between the trimmed V and J ends, which lost 5 bases and 0 bases, there was a span of 17 bases. The germline gives CDR1 SEHNR, CDR2 FQNEAQ (reference sequence). Here the CDR3 DNA reads TGTGCCAGCAGCCCTTTGGGGCAGCCGTCCTCTGGAAACACCATATATTTT. Residues: CASSPLGQPSSGNTIYF.

The chain has TRBV11-3 and TRBJ2-1; 9 positions match TRBD1. Germline CDR1 and CDR2: SGHNT and YENEEA. The J segment lost 5 bases and the V segment lost 0 bases, leaving 14 bases of the junction unmatched. The CDR3 spans 19 residues. The CDR3 is CASSLDQGGTGRADNEQFF. The CDR3 nucleotides read TGTGCCAGCAGCTTAGATCAGGGGGGGACAGGGAGGGCGGACAATGAGCAGTTCTTC.